This entry lists 4 T cell receptor beta chains sequenced from one sample in a study of T-cell memory formation after mild COVID-19. TCRdb called the 5' RACE reads again in MiXCR, with one record for every CDR3 protein. The sample lists fewer than 200,000 distinct CDR3 sequences; about an eighth were seen once. The sequenced sample was PBMCs or a T cell subset sorted from them (not recorded which). All receptors come from a man between 18 and 35 years old who had mild COVID-19 (a few samples of this study predate the infection). Cell type and time point are not known.

The J gene is TRBJ2-4, the V gene TRBV6-5; 7 bases align to TRBD1. This CDR3 region has 15 residues. The germline CDR1 and CDR2 sequences are MNHEY and SVGAGI. Trimming cost V 0 bases and J 8 bases; bases outside gene matches: 7. DNA of the CDR3: TGTGCCAGCAGTTACTCGAACAGGGGAATCGACATTCAGTACTTC. Translating gives CASSYSNRGIDIQYF.

The J gene is TRBJ2-1, the V gene TRBV5-1; 13 bases agree with TRBD2. In germline, CDR1 is SGHRS, CDR2 YFSETQ. This CDR3 spans 16 amino acids. Trimming took 6 bases from V and 4 from J; bases not matched to a gene: 7. The CDR3 DNA sequence: TGCGCCAGCAACCCACAACTAGCGGGGGGGTACAATGAGCAGTTCTTC. Residues: CASNPQLAGGYNEQFF. Complete variable domain (other parts from reference TRBV5-1 and TRBJ2-1): KAGVTQTPRYLIKTRGQQVTLSCSPISGHRSVSWYQQTPGQGLQFLFEYFSETQRNKGNFPGRFSGRQFSNSRSEMNVSTLELGDSALYLCASNPQLAGGYNEQFFGPGTRLTVL.

V gene TRBV12-3 or TRBV12-4 combines with J gene TRBJ2-7; 9 nucleotides align to TRBD1. The CDR3 is made up of 14 amino acids. Unmatched junction bases numbered 3, after V lost 3 bases and J lost 3 bases. The CDR3 loop is CASSFRGQGYEQYF. The CDR3 nucleotides read TGTGCCAGCAGTTTTAGGGGACAGGGCTACGAGCAGTACTTC.

This clonotype was seen more than once but under ten times. The chain uses TRBV4-2 and TRBJ1-2; a weak D match, TRBD1 (6 bases). Germline lookup yields CDR1 LGHNA and CDR2 YNFKEQ. The CDR3 sequence is 15 residues long. V lost 0 bases and J 7 bases, leaving 15 bases between the germline ends. CDR3 sequence reads: CASSQDFAGGAGYTF. In nucleotides, the CDR3 is TGTGCCAGCAGCCAAGATTTCGCCGGGGGGGCTGGCTACACCTTC.